This TCR beta chain was identified during a study of control samples from healthy donors and cancer patients. Data came from immunoSEQ multiplex PCR; TCRdb stores just in-frame clones and leaves some out. The data contain around 150,000 clones, less than 95% of them singletons. The CDR3 runs to 15 residues. The germline V gene encodes CDR1 MNHNY and CDR2 SVGAGI (reference sequence). Trimming cost V 6 bases and J 0 bases, with 12 bases left between them. The source is a man aged 60-69 years with colorectal cancer. The rearrangement joins TRBV6-6 to TRBJ1-3; maybe TRBD1 (5 bases). The sequenced sample was PBMCs. The CDR3, as DNA: TGTGCCAGCAGCCGGGACCTCTCCTCTGGAAACACCATATATTTT. Translation gives CASSRDLSSGNTIYF.